The 27 T cell receptor beta chains in this list originate from one sample, sequenced in a study of blood T cell repertoires in COVID-19. Repertoires were generated with immunoSEQ multiplex PCR, while TCRdb's copy carries only in-frame clones and drops some. The sample has approximately 440,000 clones, around 89% seen once. The sample comprised peripheral blood. The receptors stem from a woman between 45 and 65 years old with COVID-19, enrolled during active disease.

The rearrangement links TRBV5-1 to TRBJ2-2, with 7 bases identical to TRBD1. CDR1 is SGHRS and CDR2 is YFSETQ in the germline V gene. This CDR3 has 17 amino acids. Trimming cost V 3 bases and J 6 bases; bases outside gene matches: 14. The CDR3 spells CASSWEQGNKGSGELFF. As DNA, the CDR3 is TGCGCCAGCAGCTGGGAACAGGGGAATAAAGGGTCCGGGGAGCTGTTTTTT.

The V gene is TRBV19, the J gene TRBJ2-7, with a weak D call TRBD2 (5 bases). Germline values: CDR1 LNHDA, CDR2 SQIVND (reference sequence). Trimming took off 4 bases at V and 0 bases at J, with 10 bases between the two ends. CDR3 length: 14 residues. CDR3 nucleotides: TGTGCCAGTAGTAAAGAGGGCAGCTCCTACGAGCAGTACTTC. Residues: CASSKEGSSYEQYF.

Only one count was recorded for this clone. The chain uses TRBV7-9 and TRBJ2-7; TRBD2 aligns across 7 bases. The CDR3 consists of 13 residues. The trim removed 5 bases at V and 4 bases at J, leaving 5 bases unmatched. Germline-derived CDR1 and CDR2 are SEHNR and FQNEAQ (reference sequence). The CDR3: CASSPPGGYEQYF. DNA for the CDR3: TGTGCCAGCAGCCCCCCCGGGGGGTACGAGCAGTACTTC. Full variable domain (remainder filled in from reference TRBV7-9 and TRBJ2-7): DTGVSQNPRHKITKRGQNVTFRCDPISEHNRLYWYRQTLGQGPEFLTYFQNEAQLEKSRLLSDRFSAERPKGSFSTLEIQRTEQGDSAMYLCASSPPGGYEQYFGPGTRLTVT.

The V gene is TRBV6-1, the J gene TRBJ1-2; maybe TRBD1 (6 bases). The CDR3 is made up of 13 amino acids. Trimming took 3 bases from V and 7 from J, leaving 12 bases between them. Per germline, CDR1 MNHNS and CDR2 SASEGT. The CDR3 DNA follows: TGTGCCAGCAGTGAGACAGAAGGGGGTGGCTACACCTTC. It is translated as CASSETEGGGYTF.

This clone was seen a single time. The chain is built from TRBV2 and TRBJ2-7, with D maybe TRBD2 (5 bases). Germline assignment: CDR1 SNHLY and CDR2 FYNNEI. Trimming removed 7 bases from V and 1 base from J, with 20 bases in between. CDR3 size: 16 residues. CDR3 DNA sequence: TGTGCCAGCACCCCTTTAGTGGGAACTAGGTCCTACGAGCAGTACTTC. Its translation is CASTPLVGTRSYEQYF.

This clone was counted a single time. The chain employs TRBV24-1 and TRBJ1-1; possibly TRBD1 for D (6 bases). The germline gives CDR1 KGHDR, CDR2 SFDVKD. V lost 3 bases to trimming and J lost 4 bases, with 14 bases between them. CDR3 size: 15 residues. Written as DNA, the CDR3 is TGTGCCACCAGTGATGGGACGGGAGGGGGCACTGAAGCTTTCTTT. Translation gives CATSDGTGGGTEAFF.

This clone came up a few times. The V call is TRBV30, the J call TRBJ1-2; D unresolved. This CDR3 region has 12 residues. V was clipped by 4 bases and J by 6 bases, with 12 bases between them. The germline gives CDR1 GTSNPN, CDR2 SVGIG (reference sequence). The CDR3 sequence is CAWKTVGDGYTF. In DNA form, the CDR3 reads TGTGCCTGGAAAACGGTCGGGGATGGCTACACCTTC.

The V gene is TRBV19, the J gene TRBJ2-7; 10 bases align to TRBD1. Germline CDR1 is LNHDA and CDR2 is SQIVND (reference sequence). V was clipped by 2 bases and J by 6 bases; unmatched bases: 7. The CDR3 runs to 15 residues. The CDR3 region is CASSILGTGDLEQYF. The CDR3 DNA follows: TGTGCCAGTAGTATATTAGGGACAGGGGATCTCGAGCAGTACTTC.

The chain couples TRBV9 to TRBJ1-2, with TRBD1 matching over 8 bases. This CDR3 is 15 amino acids long. Germline V gene lookup returns CDR1 SGDLS and CDR2 YYNGEE. V was clipped by 0 bases and J by 6 bases; unmatched bases: 7. CDR3 loop: CASSVASDRDHGYTF. The CDR3 DNA is TGTGCCAGCAGCGTAGCGTCGGACAGGGATCATGGCTACACCTTC.

DNA for the CDR3: TGTGCCAGCGACCTGGGACAGGGGTTCCAGCCCCAGCATTTT. It is translated as CASDLGQGFQPQHF. The V and J genes are TRBV19 and TRBJ1-5, with 10 positions matching TRBD1. The CDR3 runs 14 residues. CDR1 and CDR2 from the germline V gene are LNHDA and SQIVND (reference sequence). V was pared by 9 bases and J by 7 bases, with 9 bases of the junction left unmatched.

The rearrangement joins TRBV7-9 to TRBJ2-7; TRBD2 matches at 11 bases. The V and J ends lost 4 bases and 9 bases, in that order; junction bases with no gene match: 5. This CDR3 spans 13 amino acids. Germline V gene lookup returns CDR1 SEHNR and CDR2 FQNEAQ (reference sequence). CDR3 in amino acids: CASSSTSGGTQYF. As DNA, the CDR3 is TGTGCCAGCAGCTCTACTAGCGGGGGCACGCAGTACTTC.

The gene calls are TRBV7-6 and TRBJ1-6; 7 positions agree with TRBD1. V lost 5 bases, J lost 5 bases, and 6 bases stayed unmatched. Germline CDR1 is SGHVS and CDR2 is FNYEAQ. The CDR3 runs 15 residues. The CDR3 here is CASSQGGMDNSPLHF. The CDR3 nucleotides read TGTGCCAGCAGCCAAGGGGGCATGGATAATTCACCCCTCCACTTT.

V usage is TRBV18 and J usage is TRBJ1-2; TRBD1 matches at 11 bases. This CDR3 contains 15 residues. After removal of 3 bases from V and 4 bases from J, the junction contained 4 bases not matched to a gene. Germline V gives CDR1 KGHSH, CDR2 LQKENI. This CDR3 reads CASSPGTGGLYGYTF. In DNA, the CDR3 is TGTGCCAGCTCACCCGGGACAGGGGGGCTCTATGGCTACACCTTC.

V usage is TRBV7-8 and J usage is TRBJ2-6; D is unresolved. V was clipped by 3 bases and J by 0 bases, with 9 bases between them. The CDR3 is made up of 16 amino acids. The germline V gene has CDR1 SGHVS and CDR2 FQNEAQ. CDR3 sequence: CASSLAVASGANVLTF. In DNA, the CDR3 is TGTGCCAGCAGCTTGGCCGTCGCCTCTGGGGCCAACGTCCTGACTTTC.

The V and J genes are TRBV2 and TRBJ2-1; D possibly corresponds to TRBD1 (5 bases). CDR3 length: 13 residues. Trimming shortened V by 11 bases and J by 5 bases, and 16 bases separated the two germline ends. Germline V gene lookup returns CDR1 SNHLY and CDR2 FYNNEI. This chain's CDR3 is CASRARSHNEQFF. In DNA form, the CDR3 reads TGTGCCTCCAGGGCCCGGTCCCACAATGAGCAGTTCTTC.

This chain joins TRBV5-1 and TRBJ2-7; D is perhaps TRBD2 (6 bases). Germline CDR1 reads SGHRS; CDR2 reads YFSETQ. The CDR3 has 15 amino acids. Trimming stripped 4 bases from V and 3 bases from J, with 17 bases between. The CDR3 DNA sequence: TGCGCCAGCAGCGCGGGGACCTTGAGGGGCTACGAGCAGTACTTC. This encodes CASSAGTLRGYEQYF.

V is TRBV7-9 and J is TRBJ2-5; D not certain. The germline CDR1 and CDR2 sequences are SEHNR and FQNEAQ (reference sequence). V lost 6 bases, J lost 6 bases, and 8 bases lay in between. The CDR3 is 11 residues long. CDR3 nucleotide sequence: TGTGCCAGCAGTTCACTACAGACCCAGTACTTC. It codes for CASSSLQTQYF.

The chain couples TRBV7-6 to TRBJ2-3; 15 bases fit TRBD2. After removal of 3 bases from V and 0 bases from J, the junction contained 7 bases not matched to a gene. Germline V lookup: CDR1 SGHVS, CDR2 FNYEAQ. The CDR3 spans 19 residues. Written as DNA, the CDR3 is TGTGCCAGCAGCTTTACGGGACTAGCGGGGGGCCCGAGCACAGATACGCAGTATTTT. This encodes CASSFTGLAGGPSTDTQYF. The full variable domain, with the rest looked up from reference TRBV7-6 and TRBJ2-3, is GAGVSQSPRYKVTKRGQDVALRCDPISGHVSLYWYRQALGQGPEFLTYFNYEAQQDKSGLPNDRFSAERPEGSISTLTIQRTEQRDSAMYRCASSFTGLAGGPSTDTQYFGPGTRLTVL.

The chain links TRBV5-1 to TRBJ1-1; D gene ambiguous. V dropped 3 bases and J dropped 4 bases, with 10 bases sitting between them. CDR1 SGHRS and CDR2 YFSETQ come from the germline V gene. CDR3 size: 13 residues. CDR3: CASSSLGPTEAFF. Here the CDR3 DNA reads TGCGCCAGCAGCTCCCTAGGCCCCACTGAAGCTTTCTTT.

This clone appeared once. The chain recombines TRBV6-5 with TRBJ1-5; 7 nucleotides line up with TRBD1. This CDR3 region has 15 residues. Trimming removed 8 bases from V and 2 bases from J; junction bases left unmatched: 9. Germline V lookup: CDR1 MNHEY, CDR2 SVGAGI. As DNA, the CDR3 is TGTGCCAGCCAGTTCGAAACAGGGGGCAATCAGCCCCAGCATTTT. Translated, it gives CASQFETGGNQPQHF.

V is TRBV3-1 (or the pseudogene TRBV3-2) and J is TRBJ1-4; TRBD1 might be the D (5 bases). The ends were cut back, 5 bases at V and 7 bases at J, with 17 bases in the middle. The CDR3 length is 15 residues. Germline V gene lookup returns CDR1 LGHDT and CDR2 YNNKEL (reference sequence). CDR3 coding DNA: TGTGCCAGCAGCGGTGGGGCGCGGTATGGTGAAAAACTGTTTTTT. Translation gives CASSGGARYGEKLFF.

This clone was seen once. The J gene is TRBJ2-7, the V gene TRBV24-1; D is ambiguous. CDR1 is KGHDR, CDR2 SFDVKD, per germline. Trimming stripped 3 bases from V and 3 bases from J, with 5 bases between. The CDR3 is 12 amino acids. The CDR3 protein is CATSDANYEQYF. CDR3 in DNA: TGTGCCACCAGTGATGCTAACTACGAGCAGTACTTC.

There are a few counts of this clone. The rearrangement links TRBV5-1 to TRBJ1-2, with a tentative D call TRBD1 (6 bases). The CDR3 extends over 13 amino acids. Trimming took off 4 bases at V and 6 bases at J, with 13 bases between the two ends. Germline-derived CDR1 and CDR2 are SGHRS and YFSETQ. For the CDR3, the DNA is TGCGCCAGCAGCCTGACGGGGGGGCATGGCTACACCTTC. Protein sequence: CASSLTGGHGYTF.

In DNA form, the CDR3 reads TGTGCCAGCAGCCCTTCGGGCGGGGAGAACACCGGGGAGCTGTTTTTT. Its translation: CASSPSGGENTGELFF. The chain combines TRBV7-3 with TRBJ2-2, with D tentatively TRBD2 (6 bases). CDR1 is SGHTA and CDR2 is FQGTGA in the germline V gene. The germline V and J ends were trimmed by 5 bases and 1 base, with 14 bases remaining between them. The CDR3 totals 16 residues. Drawing the rest from reference TRBV7-3 and TRBJ2-2, the complete variable domain is GAGVSQTPSNKVTEKGKYVELRCDPISGHTALYWYRQSLGQGPEFLIYFQGTGAADDSGLPNDRFFAVRPEGSVSTLKIQRTERGDSAVYLCASSPSGGENTGELFFGEGSRLTVL.

This chain uses TRBV12-5 with TRBJ2-3; TRBD2 matches at 13 bases. The CDR3 is made up of 18 amino acids. Germline values: CDR1 LGHNT, CDR2 FRNRAP. Trimming cost V 0 bases and J 2 bases; bases outside gene matches: 5. Here the CDR3 DNA reads TGTGCTAGTGGTTTGGTACGACTAGCGGGGGGCTTCACAGATACGCAGTATTTT. The encoded protein is CASGLVRLAGGFTDTQYF.

V is TRBV27 and J is TRBJ2-7; 13 positions agree with TRBD2. From germline, CDR1 is MNHEY and CDR2 SMNVEV (reference sequence). With 4 bases clipped from V and 0 bases from J, the junction kept 9 bases outside the gene matches. The CDR3 totals 18 residues. The CDR3 protein is CASSSPGLAGSGSYEQYF. The CDR3 coding sequence is TGTGCCAGCAGTTCCCCGGGACTAGCGGGGAGTGGCTCCTACGAGCAGTACTTC.

This clone turned up a few times. The rearrangement links TRBV6-6 to TRBJ1-2; tentative D call: TRBD1 (5 bases). Between the trimmed V and J ends, which lost 2 bases and 6 bases, there was a span of 16 bases. The CDR3 length is 15 residues. The germline V gene encodes CDR1 MNHNY and CDR2 SVGAGI (reference sequence). The CDR3 sequence is CASSYSQQRRDGYTF. Here the CDR3 DNA reads TGTGCCAGCAGTTACAGCCAGCAACGCAGGGATGGCTACACCTTC.